The 5 T cell receptor beta chains below were found in one sample sequenced in a study of blood T cell repertoires in COVID-19. Data came from immunoSEQ multiplex PCR; TCRdb stores just in-frame clones and leaves some out. The data contain under 150,000 clones, about 80% of them singletons. The sample was PBMCs or T cells enriched from blood (not recorded which). All receptors come from a man over 45 in a cohort exposed to, infected with or recovered from COVID-19 (not recorded which).

The chain is built from TRBV7-8 and TRBJ2-3; 8 bases are shared with TRBD2. V lost 1 base and J lost 5; bases outside the gene matches: 8. Germline CDR1 and CDR2: SGHVS and FQNEAQ. This CDR3 region has 16 residues. The CDR3: CASSLGSGSVGDTQYF. CDR3 sequence (DNA): TGTGCCAGCAGCTTAGGGAGCGGGAGTGTCGGAGATACGCAGTATTTT.

The chain links TRBV7-9 to TRBJ2-1; D may be TRBD2 (6 bases). Germline CDR1 is SEHNR and CDR2 is FQNEAQ (reference sequence). This CDR3 has 14 residues. Deletions cut 5 bases from V and 6 bases from J, with 14 bases between. For the CDR3, the DNA is TGTGCCAGCAGCAGGCCTAGCGAGGGCAATGAGCAGTTCTTC. Encoded protein: CASSRPSEGNEQFF.

This chain links TRBV19 with TRBJ2-1; the match to TRBD2 covers 14 bases. The ends lost 8 bases at V and 7 bases at J; junction bases unmatched: 10. Germline CDR1 and CDR2: LNHDA and SQIVND (reference sequence). The length of the CDR3 is 16 residues. The CDR3 is CASSLGLAGGVNEQFF. DNA of the CDR3: TGTGCCAGTTCCCTAGGACTAGCGGGAGGTGTGAATGAGCAGTTCTTC.

CDR3 nucleotide sequence: TGTGCCAGCAGTTACTTCCCCGGGACAGGGTATGGCTACACCTTC. It specifies CASSYFPGTGYGYTF. This chain links TRBV6-5 with TRBJ1-2; 9 bases are a match to TRBD1. J was trimmed by 5 bases and V by 1 base; bases with no gene match: 5. The CDR3 contains 15 residues. CDR1 and CDR2 (germline): MNHEY, SVGAGI.

The rearrangement joins TRBV27 to TRBJ1-6; 10 nucleotides agree with TRBD1. Trimming took 8 bases from V and 9 from J; bases not matched to a gene: 4. From germline, CDR1 is MNHEY and CDR2 SMNVEV (reference sequence). CDR3 length equals 13 residues. The CDR3 coding sequence is TGTGCCAGCCGGGACAGGGGAGTTTCACCCCTCCACTTT. It encodes CASRDRGVSPLHF.